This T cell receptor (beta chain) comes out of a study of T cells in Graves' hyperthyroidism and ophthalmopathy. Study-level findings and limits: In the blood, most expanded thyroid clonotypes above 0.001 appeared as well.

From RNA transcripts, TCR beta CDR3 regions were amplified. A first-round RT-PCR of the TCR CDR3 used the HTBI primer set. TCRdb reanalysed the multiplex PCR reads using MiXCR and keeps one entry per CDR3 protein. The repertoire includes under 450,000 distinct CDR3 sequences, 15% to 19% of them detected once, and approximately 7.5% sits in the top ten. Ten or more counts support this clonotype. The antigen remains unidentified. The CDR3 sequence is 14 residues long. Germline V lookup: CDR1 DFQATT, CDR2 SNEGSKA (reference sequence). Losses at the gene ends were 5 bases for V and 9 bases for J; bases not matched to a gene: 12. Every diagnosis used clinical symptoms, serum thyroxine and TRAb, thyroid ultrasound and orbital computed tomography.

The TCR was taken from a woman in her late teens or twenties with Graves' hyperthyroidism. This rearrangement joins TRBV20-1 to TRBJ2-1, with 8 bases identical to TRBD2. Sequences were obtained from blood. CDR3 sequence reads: CSAEGRTGGGEQFF. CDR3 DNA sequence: TGCAGTGCTGAAGGGAGAACGGGGGGGGGTGAGCAGTTCTTC.